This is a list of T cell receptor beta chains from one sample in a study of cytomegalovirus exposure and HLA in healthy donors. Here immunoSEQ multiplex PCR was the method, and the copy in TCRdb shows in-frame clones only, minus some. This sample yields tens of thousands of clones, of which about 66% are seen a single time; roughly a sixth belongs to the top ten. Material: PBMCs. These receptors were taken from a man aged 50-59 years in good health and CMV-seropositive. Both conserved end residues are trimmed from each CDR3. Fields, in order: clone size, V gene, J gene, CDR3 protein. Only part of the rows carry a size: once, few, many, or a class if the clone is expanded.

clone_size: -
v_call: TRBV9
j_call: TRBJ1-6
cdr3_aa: ASTLNAGPREPLH

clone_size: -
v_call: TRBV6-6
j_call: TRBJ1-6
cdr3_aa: ASRRTDNSPLH

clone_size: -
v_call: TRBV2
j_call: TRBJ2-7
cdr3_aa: ASSEYGGSSYEQY

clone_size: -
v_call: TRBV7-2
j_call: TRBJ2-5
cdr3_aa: ASSPDRGQETQY

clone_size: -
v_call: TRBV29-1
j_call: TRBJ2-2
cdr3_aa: SASEDTGGELF

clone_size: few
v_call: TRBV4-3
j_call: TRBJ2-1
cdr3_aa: ASSQAGGYNEQF

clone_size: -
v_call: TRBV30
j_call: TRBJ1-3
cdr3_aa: AWSVPMTGAGNTIY

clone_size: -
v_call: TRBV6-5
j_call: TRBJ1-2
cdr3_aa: ASSRSGGSGYT

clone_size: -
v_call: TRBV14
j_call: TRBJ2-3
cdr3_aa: ASSRPVRQSSTDTQY

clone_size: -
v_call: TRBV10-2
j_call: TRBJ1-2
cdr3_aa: ASSTENYGYT

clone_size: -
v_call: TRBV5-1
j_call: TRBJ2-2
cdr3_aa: ASSLTSVFTGELF

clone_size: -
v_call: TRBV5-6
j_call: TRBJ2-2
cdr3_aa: ASSLFAGPGELF

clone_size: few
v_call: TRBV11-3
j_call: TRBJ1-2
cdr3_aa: ASGTLYGYT

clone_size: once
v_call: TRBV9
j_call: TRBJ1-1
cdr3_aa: ASSVSSLNTEAF

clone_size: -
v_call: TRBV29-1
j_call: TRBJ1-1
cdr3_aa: SVEGRGGSFAF

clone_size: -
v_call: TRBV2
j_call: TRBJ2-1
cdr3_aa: ASSEERIGEQF

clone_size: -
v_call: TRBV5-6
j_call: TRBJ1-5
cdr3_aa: ASSYLRDNYNQPQH

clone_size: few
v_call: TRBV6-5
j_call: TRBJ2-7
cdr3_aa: ASSFEDSYEQY

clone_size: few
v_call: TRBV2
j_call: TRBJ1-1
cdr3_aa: ASSKDSPMNTEAF

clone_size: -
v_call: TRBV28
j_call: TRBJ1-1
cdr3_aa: ASKTIQGGTEAF

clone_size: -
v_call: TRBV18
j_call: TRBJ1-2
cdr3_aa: ASSPTQGNYGYT

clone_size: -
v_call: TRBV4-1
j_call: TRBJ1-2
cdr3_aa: ASSQDLPNLNYGYT

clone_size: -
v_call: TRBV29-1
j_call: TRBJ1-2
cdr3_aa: SVHAGGGEGGYT

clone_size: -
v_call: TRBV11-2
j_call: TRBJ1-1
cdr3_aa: ASAQQGAYTEAF

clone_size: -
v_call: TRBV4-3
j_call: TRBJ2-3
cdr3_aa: ASSQDYHTDTQY

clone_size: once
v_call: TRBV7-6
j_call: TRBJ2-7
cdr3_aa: ASSLEGTASYEQY

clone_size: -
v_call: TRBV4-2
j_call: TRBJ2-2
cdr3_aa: ASSQITGRGQGPLELF

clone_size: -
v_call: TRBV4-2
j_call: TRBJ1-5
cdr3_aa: ASSQELAGYSNQPQH

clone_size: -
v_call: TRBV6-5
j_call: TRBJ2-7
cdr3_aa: ASSYSRAGDSYEQY

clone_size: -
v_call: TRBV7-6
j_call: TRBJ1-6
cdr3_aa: ASSLEADPYNSPLH

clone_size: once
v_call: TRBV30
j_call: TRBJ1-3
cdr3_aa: AWSIGGAGNTIY

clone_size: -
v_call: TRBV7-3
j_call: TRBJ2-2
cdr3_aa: ASSPQGAGELF

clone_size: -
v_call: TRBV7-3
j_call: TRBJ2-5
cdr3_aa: ASSLTSWETQY

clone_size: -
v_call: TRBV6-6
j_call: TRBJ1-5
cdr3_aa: ASSYADSNQPQH

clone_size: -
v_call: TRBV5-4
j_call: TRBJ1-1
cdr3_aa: ASSLGQTNTEAF

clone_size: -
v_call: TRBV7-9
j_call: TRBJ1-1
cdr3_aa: ASSYRTGASTEAF

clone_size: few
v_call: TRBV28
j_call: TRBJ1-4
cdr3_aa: ASSSGGAHEKLF

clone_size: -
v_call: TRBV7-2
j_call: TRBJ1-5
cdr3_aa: ASSLGQGGEPQH

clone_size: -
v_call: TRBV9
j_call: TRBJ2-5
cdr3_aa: ASSVSGGLQETQY

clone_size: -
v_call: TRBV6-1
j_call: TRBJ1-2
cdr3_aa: ASSANRGEYGYT

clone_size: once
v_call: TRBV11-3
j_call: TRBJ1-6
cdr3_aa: ASSLGPGNSPLH

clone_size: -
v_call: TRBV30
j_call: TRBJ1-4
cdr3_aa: AWSAQDATRGNLF

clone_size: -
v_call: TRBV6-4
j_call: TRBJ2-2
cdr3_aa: ASSDSREGSVGELF

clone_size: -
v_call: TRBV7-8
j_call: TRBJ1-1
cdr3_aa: ASSFGKGLANTEAF

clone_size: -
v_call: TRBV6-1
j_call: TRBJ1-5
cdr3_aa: ASNKPSGLPQH

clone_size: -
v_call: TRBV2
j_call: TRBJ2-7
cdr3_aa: ASSRGSLGEQY

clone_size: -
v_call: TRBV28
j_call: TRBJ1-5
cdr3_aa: ASSLSRQGDQPQH